This is a list of T cell receptor beta chains from one sample in a study of T cell responses to AZD1222 COVID-19 vaccine. Repertoires were generated with immunoSEQ multiplex PCR, while TCRdb's copy carries only in-frame clones and drops some. The sample consists of some 120,000 clones, approximately 94% of them appearing once. Specimen: peripheral blood, collected on day 0 of AZD1222 vaccination. The receptors were sampled from an adult in good health. Each CDR3 is given with its conserved first and last residue. Each record gives: J gene, V gene, CDR3 length, CDR3 protein.

>TRBJ1-1|TRBV29-1|14
CSAGGPGAGTEAFF
>TRBJ2-3|TRBV7-2|11
CASSLTGTQYF
>TRBJ2-7|TRBV7-8|15
CASSLSAGRPYEQYF
>TRBJ2-5|TRBV5-1|15
CASSLDQGSWETQYF
>TRBJ1-5|TRBV29-1|13
CSVDSGEGQPQHF
>TRBJ2-1|TRBV30|14
CAWRTSGIYNEQFF
>TRBJ1-1|TRBV25-1|11
CASRTGVDAFF
>TRBJ2-7|TRBV7-9|13
CASSLGSSAEQYF
>TRBJ2-1|TRBV18|13
CASSPQGAGEQFF
>TRBJ2-3|TRBV11-1|16
CASSSSLAGGPDTQYF
>TRBJ2-2|TRBV5-4|14
CASSLEGSRGELFF
>TRBJ2-4|TRBV19|15
CASKWGRLAKNIQYF
>TRBJ1-5|TRBV6-5|15
CASSRQGGSNQPQHF
>TRBJ2-3|TRBV7-6|14
CASSSWGDTDTQYF
>TRBJ2-1|TRBV4-3|15
CASSQTGGPNNEQFF
>TRBJ2-1|TRBV3-1/TRBV3-2|16
CASGSRRTSSYNEQFF
>TRBJ1-2|TRBV27|14
CASSRDRTSYGYTF
>TRBJ1-2|TRBV2|13
CASMTGLRYGYTF
>TRBJ1-2|TRBV19|14
CATSDRAGVYGYTF
>TRBJ2-2|TRBV27|14
CASSLRAYAGELFF
>TRBJ1-1|TRBV28|15
CASFIQGAGYTEAFF
>TRBJ1-6|TRBV6-5|15
CASSYSSQYNSPLHF
>TRBJ1-5|TRBV6-5|15
CASSYSQGSNQPQHF
>TRBJ1-3|TRBV18|16
CASSPQAPQPGNTIYF
>TRBJ2-1|TRBV6-5|15
CASSLSGRGGNEQFF
>TRBJ2-7|TRBV18|13
CASSQGLFHEQYF
>TRBJ1-2|TRBV3-1/TRBV3-2|13
CASSPRANYGYTF
>TRBJ2-6|TRBV3-1/TRBV3-2|13
CASSQGSPSVLTF
>TRBJ2-7|TRBV18|14
CASSVATATYEQYF
>TRBJ2-1|TRBV28|16
CASSLNSWEADNEQFF
>TRBJ2-3|TRBV7-9|15
CASSLTAGSTDTQYF
>TRBJ2-5|TRBV20-1|12
CSASYRQETQYF
>TRBJ1-5|TRBV15|12
CATSGGGQPQHF
>TRBJ2-7|TRBV28|13
CASMAGGDYEQYF
>TRBJ1-4|TRBV7-9|15
CASSPAGTYNEKLFF
>TRBJ1-3|TRBV5-5|14
CASSLEALGNTIYF
>TRBJ2-3|TRBV27|13
CASSLSLVDTQYF
>TRBJ2-3|TRBV5-1|14
CASSLTASTDTQYF